The sequence of this T cell receptor (beta chain) was determined in a study of control samples from healthy donors and cancer patients. The protocol was immunoSEQ multiplex PCR, while the TCRdb copy is restricted to in-frame clones and leaves out a portion. Of 250,000 to 300,000 clones listed, roughly 82% were seen once; the top ten hold less than 15%. CDR1 and CDR2 (germline): LGHNT, FRNRAP. The CDR3 totals 15 residues. V gave up 1 base and J gave up 5 bases, with 14 bases separating them. Many counts were recorded for this clone. This TCR came from a woman in her sixties or seventies with lung cancer. What was sequenced was PBMCs. This chain links TRBV12-5 with TRBJ1-1; the D gene is possibly TRBD1 (6 bases). CDR3 sequence reads: CASGLDAGTGTEAFF. In nucleotides, the CDR3 is TGTGCTAGTGGTTTGGACGCGGGAACAGGGACTGAAGCTTTCTTT.